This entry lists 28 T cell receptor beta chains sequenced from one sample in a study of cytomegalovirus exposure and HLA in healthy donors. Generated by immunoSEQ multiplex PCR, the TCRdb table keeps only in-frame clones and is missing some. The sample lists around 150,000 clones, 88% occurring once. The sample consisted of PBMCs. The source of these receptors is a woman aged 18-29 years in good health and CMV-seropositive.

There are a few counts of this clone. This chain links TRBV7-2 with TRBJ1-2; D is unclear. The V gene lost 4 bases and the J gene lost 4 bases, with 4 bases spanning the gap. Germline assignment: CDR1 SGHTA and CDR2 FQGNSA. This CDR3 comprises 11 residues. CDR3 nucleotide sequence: TGTGCCAGCAGCTGGGCCTATGGCTACACCTTC. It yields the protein CASSWAYGYTF.

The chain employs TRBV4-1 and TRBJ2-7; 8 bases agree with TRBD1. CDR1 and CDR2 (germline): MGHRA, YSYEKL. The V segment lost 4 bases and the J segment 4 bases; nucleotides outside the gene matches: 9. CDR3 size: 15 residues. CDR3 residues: CASSPWTGKPYEQYF. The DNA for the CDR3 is TGCGCCAGCAGCCCATGGACAGGGAAACCATACGAGCAGTACTTC.

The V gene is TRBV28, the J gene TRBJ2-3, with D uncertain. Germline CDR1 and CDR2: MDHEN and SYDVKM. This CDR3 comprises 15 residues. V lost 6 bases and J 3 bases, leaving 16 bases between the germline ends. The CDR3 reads CASSPPYTYTDTQYF. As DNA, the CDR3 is TGTGCCAGCAGCCCCCCGTACACGTATACAGATACGCAGTATTTT.

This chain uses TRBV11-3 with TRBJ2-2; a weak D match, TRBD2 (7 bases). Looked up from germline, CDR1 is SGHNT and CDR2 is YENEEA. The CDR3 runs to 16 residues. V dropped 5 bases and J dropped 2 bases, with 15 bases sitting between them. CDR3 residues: CASSPRGAGNTGELFF. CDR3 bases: TGTGCCAGCAGCCCCCGGGGGGCGGGAAACACCGGGGAGCTGTTTTTT.

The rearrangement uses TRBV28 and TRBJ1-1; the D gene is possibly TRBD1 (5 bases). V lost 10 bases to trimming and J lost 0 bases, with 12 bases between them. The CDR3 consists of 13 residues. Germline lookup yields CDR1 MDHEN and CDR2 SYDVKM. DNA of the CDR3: TGTGCCATAGAGACAGTCTTGAACACTGAAGCTTTCTTT. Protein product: CAIETVLNTEAFF. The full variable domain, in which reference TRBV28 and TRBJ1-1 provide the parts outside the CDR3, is DVKVTQSSRYLVKRTGEKVFLECVQDMDHENMFWYRQDPGLGLRLIYFSYDVKMKEKGDIPEGYSVSREKKERFSLILESASTNQTSMYLCAIETVLNTEAFFGQGTRLTVV.

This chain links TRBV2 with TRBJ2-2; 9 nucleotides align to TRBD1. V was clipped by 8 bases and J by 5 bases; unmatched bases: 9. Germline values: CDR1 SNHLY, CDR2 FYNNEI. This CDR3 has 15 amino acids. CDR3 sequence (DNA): TGTGCCAGCCGGTTACAGGGGGCCGATACCGGGGAGCTGTTTTTT. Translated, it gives CASRLQGADTGELFF. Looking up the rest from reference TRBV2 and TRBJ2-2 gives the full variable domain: EPEVTQTPSHQVTQMGQEVILRCVPISNHLYFYWYRQILGQKVEFLVSFYNNEISEKSEIFDDQFSVERPDGSNFTLKIRSTKLEDSAMYFCASRLQGADTGELFFGEGSRLTVL.

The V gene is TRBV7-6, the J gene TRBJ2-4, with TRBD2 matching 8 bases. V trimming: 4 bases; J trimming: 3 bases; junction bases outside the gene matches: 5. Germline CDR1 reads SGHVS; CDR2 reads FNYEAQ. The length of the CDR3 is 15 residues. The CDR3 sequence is CASSSSGSGKNIQYF. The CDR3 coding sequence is TGTGCCAGCAGCTCCAGCGGGAGTGGCAAAAACATTCAGTACTTC.

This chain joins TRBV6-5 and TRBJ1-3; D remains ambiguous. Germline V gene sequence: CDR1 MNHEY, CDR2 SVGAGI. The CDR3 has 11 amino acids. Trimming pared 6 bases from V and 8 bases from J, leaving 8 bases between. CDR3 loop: CASSRGDTIYF. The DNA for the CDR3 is TGTGCCAGCAGCCGAGGTGACACCATATATTTT.

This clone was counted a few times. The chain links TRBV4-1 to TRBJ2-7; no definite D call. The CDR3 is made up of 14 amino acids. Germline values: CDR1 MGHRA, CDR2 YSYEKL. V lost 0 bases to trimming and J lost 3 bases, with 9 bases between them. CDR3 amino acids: CASSQDPSRYEQYF. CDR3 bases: TGCGCCAGCAGCCAAGACCCAAGCCGCTACGAGCAGTACTTC.

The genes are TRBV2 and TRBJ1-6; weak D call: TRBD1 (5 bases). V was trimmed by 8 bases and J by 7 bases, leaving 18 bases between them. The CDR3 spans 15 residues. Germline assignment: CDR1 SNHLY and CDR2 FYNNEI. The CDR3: CASQGDRIRNSPLHF. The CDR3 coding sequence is TGTGCCAGCCAAGGCGACAGAATCCGCAATTCACCCCTCCACTTT.

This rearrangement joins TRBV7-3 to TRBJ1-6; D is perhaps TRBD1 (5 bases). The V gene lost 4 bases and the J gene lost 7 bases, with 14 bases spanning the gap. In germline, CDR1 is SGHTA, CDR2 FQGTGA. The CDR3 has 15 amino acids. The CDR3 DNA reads TGTGCCAGCAGCTCTACAGGATCCGGAAATTCACCCCTCCACTTT. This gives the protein CASSSTGSGNSPLHF.

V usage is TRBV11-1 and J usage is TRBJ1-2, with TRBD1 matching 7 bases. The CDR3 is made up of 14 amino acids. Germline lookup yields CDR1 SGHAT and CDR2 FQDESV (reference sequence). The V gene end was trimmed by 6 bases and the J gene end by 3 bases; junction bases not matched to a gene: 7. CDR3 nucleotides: TGTGCCAGCAGTTCGACAGGGAGAGACTATGGCTACACCTTC. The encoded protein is CASSSTGRDYGYTF.

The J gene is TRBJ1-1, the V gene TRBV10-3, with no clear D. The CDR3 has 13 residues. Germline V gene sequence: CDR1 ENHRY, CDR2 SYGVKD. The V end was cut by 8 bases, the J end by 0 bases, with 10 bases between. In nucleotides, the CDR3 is TGTGCCATCGATACGGGAATGAACACTGAAGCTTTCTTT. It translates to CAIDTGMNTEAFF.

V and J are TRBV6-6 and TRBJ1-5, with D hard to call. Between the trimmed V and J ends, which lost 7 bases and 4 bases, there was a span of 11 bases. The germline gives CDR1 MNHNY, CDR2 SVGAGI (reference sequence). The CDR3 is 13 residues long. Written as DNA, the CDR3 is TGTGCCAGCAAGTGGAGTATTAATCAGCCCCAGCATTTT. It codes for CASKWSINQPQHF.

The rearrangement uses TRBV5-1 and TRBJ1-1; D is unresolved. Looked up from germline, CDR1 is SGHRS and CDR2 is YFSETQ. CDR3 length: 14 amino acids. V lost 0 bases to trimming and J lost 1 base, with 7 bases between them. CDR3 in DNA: TGCGCCAGCAGCTTGGTGCTAGGGAACACTGAAGCTTTCTTT. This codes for CASSLVLGNTEAFF.

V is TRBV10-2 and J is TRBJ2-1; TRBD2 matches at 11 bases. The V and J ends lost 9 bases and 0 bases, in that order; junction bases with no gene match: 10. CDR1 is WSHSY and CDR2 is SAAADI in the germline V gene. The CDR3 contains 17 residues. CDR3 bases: TGCGCCAGTACCGGGACTAGCGGTGGAGACTCCTACAATGAGCAGTTCTTC. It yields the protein CASTGTSGGDSYNEQFF.

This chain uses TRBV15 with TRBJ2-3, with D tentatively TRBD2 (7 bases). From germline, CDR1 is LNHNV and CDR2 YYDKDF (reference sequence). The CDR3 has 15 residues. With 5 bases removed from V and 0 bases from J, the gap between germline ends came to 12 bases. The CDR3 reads CATSGGAFSTDTQYF. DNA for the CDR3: TGTGCCACCAGCGGGGGGGCGTTTAGCACAGATACGCAGTATTTT. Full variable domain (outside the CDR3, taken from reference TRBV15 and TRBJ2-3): DAMVIQNPRYQVTQFGKPVTLSCSQTLNHNVMYWYQQKSSQAPKLLFHYYDKDFNNEADTPDNFQSRRPNTSFCFLDIRSPGLGDTAMYLCATSGGAFSTDTQYFGPGTRLTVL.

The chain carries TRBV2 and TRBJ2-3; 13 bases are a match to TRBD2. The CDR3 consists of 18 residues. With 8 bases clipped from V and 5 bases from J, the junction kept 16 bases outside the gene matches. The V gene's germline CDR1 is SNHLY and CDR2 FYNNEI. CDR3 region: CASYGWGGLAGVLDTQYF. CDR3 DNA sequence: TGTGCCAGCTACGGCTGGGGTGGACTAGCGGGAGTTTTAGATACGCAGTATTTT.

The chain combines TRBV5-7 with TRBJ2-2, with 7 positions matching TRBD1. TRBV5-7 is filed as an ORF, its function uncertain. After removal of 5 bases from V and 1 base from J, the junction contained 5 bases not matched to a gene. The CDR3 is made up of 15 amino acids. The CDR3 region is CASSWDSQNTGELFF. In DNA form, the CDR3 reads TGTGCCAGCAGTTGGGACAGCCAGAACACCGGGGAGCTGTTTTTT.

Here the CDR3 reads CAGGGAQPQHF. Written as DNA, the CDR3 is TGTGCCGGAGGGGGCGCTCAGCCCCAGCATTTT. The J gene is TRBJ1-5, the V gene TRBV19, with TRBD1 identical over 7 bases. J was trimmed by 6 bases and V by 11 bases; bases with no gene match: 4. Germline assignment: CDR1 LNHDA and CDR2 SQIVND (reference sequence). The CDR3 consists of 11 residues.

The CDR3 region is CASRMDTIDADTQYF. CDR3 nucleotide sequence: TGTGCAAGTCGCATGGACACGATTGACGCAGATACGCAGTATTTT. V and J are TRBV12-2 and TRBJ2-3; TRBD1, the table's D call, was not compared with the DNA. TRBV12-2 is classified as a pseudogene. The CDR3 consists of 15 residues.

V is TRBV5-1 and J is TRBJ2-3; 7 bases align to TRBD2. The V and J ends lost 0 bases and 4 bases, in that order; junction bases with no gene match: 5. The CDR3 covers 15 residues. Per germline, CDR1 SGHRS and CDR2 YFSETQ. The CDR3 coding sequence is TGCGCCAGCAGCTTGGTCCAGGGAGGGTCAGATACGCAGTATTTT. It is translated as CASSLVQGGSDTQYF.

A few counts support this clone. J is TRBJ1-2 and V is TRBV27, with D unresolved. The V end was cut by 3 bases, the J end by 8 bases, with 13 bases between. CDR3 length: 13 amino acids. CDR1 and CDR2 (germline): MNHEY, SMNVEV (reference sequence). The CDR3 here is CASSFVEGGGYTF. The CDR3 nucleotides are TGTGCCAGCAGTTTTGTTGAGGGAGGAGGCTACACCTTC.

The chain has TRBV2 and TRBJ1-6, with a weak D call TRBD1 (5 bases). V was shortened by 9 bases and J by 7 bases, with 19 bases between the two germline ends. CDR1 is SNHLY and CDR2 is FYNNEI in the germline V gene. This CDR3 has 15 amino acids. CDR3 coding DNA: TGTGCCAGTAAAAACGGGGGGACTTGGAATTCACCCCTCCACTTT. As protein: CASKNGGTWNSPLHF.

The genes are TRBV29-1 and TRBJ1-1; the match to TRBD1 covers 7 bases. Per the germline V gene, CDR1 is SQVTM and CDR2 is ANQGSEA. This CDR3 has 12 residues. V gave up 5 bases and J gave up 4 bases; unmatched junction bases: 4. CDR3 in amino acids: CSVRTGGTEAFF. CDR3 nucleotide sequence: TGCAGCGTTAGGACAGGAGGCACTGAAGCTTTCTTT.

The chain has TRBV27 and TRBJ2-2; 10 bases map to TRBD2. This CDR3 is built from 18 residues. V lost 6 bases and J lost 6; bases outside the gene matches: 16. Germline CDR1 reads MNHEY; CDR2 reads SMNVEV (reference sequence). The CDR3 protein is CASRGSNSGRAAPGELFF. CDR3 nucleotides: TGTGCCAGCAGGGGATCGAACAGCGGGAGGGCCGCCCCCGGGGAGCTGTTTTTT.

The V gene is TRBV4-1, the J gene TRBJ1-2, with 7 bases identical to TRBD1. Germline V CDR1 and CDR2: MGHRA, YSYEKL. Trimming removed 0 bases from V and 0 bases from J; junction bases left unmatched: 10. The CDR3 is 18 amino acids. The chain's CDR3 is CASSQDLGQPEANYGYTF. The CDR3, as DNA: TGCGCCAGCAGCCAAGATTTGGGACAGCCGGAAGCTAACTATGGCTACACCTTC.

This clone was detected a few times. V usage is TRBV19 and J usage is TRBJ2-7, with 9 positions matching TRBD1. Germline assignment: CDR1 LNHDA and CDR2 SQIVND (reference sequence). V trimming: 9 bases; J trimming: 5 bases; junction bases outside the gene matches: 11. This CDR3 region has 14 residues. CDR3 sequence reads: CASTPGQGRNEQYF. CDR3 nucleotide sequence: TGTGCCAGCACTCCGGGACAGGGAAGGAACGAGCAGTACTTC.